This T cell receptor (beta chain) came from a study of read filtering for tumor transcriptome and immune sequencing. Overall study results and limits: In IR-seq, single-read clonotypes were roughly 80% of clonotypes but 3% to 3.5% of reads.

Molecular barcoded adaptors covering alpha/delta and beta/gamma chains were used on around 370 ng RNA. TCRdb used MiXCR to reprocess the reads, holding one entry per CDR3 protein. In the table there are nearly 60,000 distinct CDR3 sequences, 9% to 15% of which are singletons. This clonotype has a count of ten or more. Its cognate antigen is unknown. The specimen sequenced was a population of CD138-negative cells sorted from bone marrow. The clonotype originates from a donor at least 40 years old with multiple myeloma.

CDR3 residues: CASSARWGPTYEQYF. The CDR3 DNA reads as TGTGCCAGCAGCGCCCGGTGGGGGCCGACCTACGAGCAGTACTTC. The chain employs TRBV7-6 and TRBJ2-7, with a possible D match to TRBD1 (6 bases). The CDR3 totals 15 residues. With 5 bases removed from V and 2 bases from J, the gap between germline ends came to 16 bases. Germline V gene lookup returns CDR1 SGHVS and CDR2 FNYEAQ.